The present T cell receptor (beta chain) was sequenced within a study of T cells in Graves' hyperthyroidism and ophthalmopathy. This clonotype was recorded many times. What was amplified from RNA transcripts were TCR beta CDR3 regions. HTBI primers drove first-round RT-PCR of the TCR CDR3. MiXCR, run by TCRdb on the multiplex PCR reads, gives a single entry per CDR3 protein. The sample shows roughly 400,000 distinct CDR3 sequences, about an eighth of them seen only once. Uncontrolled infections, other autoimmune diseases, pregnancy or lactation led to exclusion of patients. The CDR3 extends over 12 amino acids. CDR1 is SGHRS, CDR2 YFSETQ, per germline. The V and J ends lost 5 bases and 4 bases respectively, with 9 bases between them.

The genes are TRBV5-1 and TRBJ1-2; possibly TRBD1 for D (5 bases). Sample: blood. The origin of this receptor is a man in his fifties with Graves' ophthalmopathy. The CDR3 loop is CASSVGAYGYTF. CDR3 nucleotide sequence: TGCGCCAGCAGTGTAGGGGCCTATGGCTACACCTTC. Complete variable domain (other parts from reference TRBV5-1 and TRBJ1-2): KAGVTQTPRYLIKTRGQQVTLSCSPISGHRSVSWYQQTPGQGLQFLFEYFSETQRNKGNFPGRFSGRQFSNSRSEMNVSTLELGDSALYLCASSVGAYGYTFGSGTRLTVV.